Sequencing of this TCR beta chain was carried out in a study of cytomegalovirus exposure and HLA in healthy donors. In regard to this clone: At the DNA level, this CDR3 is encoded by other sequences in the same sample as well.

Primers for the PCR totalled 60 Vbeta and 13 Jbeta. The protocol was immunoSEQ multiplex PCR, while the TCRdb copy is restricted to in-frame clones and leaves out a portion. The table includes over 150,000 clones, roughly three quarters detected once. Germline V lookup: CDR1 MNHEY, CDR2 SVGAGI. CDR3 length: 15 residues. With 0 bases clipped from V and 4 bases from J, the junction kept 6 bases outside the gene matches. The source is a young woman in good health and CMV-seronegative. The sample taken for sequencing was PBMCs. V and J are TRBV6-5 and TRBJ2-7; 7 bases line up with TRBD2. The CDR3 protein is CASSYSRRGSYEQYF. The DNA for the CDR3 is TGTGCCAGCAGTTACTCGAGACGCGGGAGTTACGAGCAGTACTTC.